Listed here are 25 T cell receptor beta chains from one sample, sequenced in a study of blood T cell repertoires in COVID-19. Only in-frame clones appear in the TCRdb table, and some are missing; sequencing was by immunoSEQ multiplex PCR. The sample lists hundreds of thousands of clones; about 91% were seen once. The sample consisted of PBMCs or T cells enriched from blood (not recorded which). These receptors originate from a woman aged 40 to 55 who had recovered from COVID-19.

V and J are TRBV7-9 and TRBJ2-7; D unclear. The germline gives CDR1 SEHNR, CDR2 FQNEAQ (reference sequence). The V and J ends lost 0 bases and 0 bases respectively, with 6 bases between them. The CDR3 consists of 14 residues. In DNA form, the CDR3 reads TGTGCCAGCAGCTTAGCAACAGCCTCCTACGAGCAGTACTTC. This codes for CASSLATASYEQYF.

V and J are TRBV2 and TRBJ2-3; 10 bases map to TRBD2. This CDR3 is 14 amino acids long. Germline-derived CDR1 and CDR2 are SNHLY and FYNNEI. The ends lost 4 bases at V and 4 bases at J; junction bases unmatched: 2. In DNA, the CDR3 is TGTGCCAGCAGTGCGGGGACTAGCGCAGATACGCAGTATTTT. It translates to CASSAGTSADTQYF.

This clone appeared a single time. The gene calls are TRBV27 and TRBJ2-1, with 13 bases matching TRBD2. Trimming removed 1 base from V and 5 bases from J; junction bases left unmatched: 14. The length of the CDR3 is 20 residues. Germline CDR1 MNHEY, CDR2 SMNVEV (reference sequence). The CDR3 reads CASSLWRGLAGDEGHNEQFF. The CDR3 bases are TGTGCCAGCAGTTTATGGAGAGGACTAGCGGGAGATGAGGGTCACAATGAGCAGTTCTTC.

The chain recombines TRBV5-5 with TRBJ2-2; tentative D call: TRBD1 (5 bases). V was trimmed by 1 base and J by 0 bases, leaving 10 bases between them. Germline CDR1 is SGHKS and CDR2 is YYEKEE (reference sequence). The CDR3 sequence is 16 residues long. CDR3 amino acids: CASSLYAQANTGELFF. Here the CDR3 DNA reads TGTGCCAGCAGCTTGTATGCACAGGCGAACACCGGGGAGCTGTTTTTT.

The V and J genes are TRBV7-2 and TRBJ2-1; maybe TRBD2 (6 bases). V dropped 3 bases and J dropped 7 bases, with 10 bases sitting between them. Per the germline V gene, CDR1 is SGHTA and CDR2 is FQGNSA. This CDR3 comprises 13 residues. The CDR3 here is CASSFTSMNEQFF. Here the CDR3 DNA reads TGTGCCAGCAGCTTTACTAGCATGAATGAGCAGTTCTTC.

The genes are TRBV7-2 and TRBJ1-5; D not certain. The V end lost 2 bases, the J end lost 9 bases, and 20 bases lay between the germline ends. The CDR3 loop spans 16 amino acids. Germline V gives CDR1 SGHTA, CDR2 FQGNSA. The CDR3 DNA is TGTGCCAGCAGCTTAATAGGCCCCGGAGGACTCGCGCCCCAGCATTTT. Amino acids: CASSLIGPGGLAPQHF.

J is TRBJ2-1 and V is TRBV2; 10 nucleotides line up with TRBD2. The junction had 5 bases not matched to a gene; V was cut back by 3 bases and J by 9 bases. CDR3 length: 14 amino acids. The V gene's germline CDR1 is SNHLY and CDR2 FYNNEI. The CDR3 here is CASSEGTSVPEQFF. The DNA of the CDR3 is TGTGCCAGCAGTGAGGGGACTAGCGTCCCTGAGCAGTTCTTC.

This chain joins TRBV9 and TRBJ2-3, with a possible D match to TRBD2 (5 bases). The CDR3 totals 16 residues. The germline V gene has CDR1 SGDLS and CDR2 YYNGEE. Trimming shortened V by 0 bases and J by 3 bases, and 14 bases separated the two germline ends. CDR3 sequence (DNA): TGTGCCAGCAGCGTAGTTGGCAGAAGGGAGACAGATACGCAGTATTTT. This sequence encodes CASSVVGRRETDTQYF.

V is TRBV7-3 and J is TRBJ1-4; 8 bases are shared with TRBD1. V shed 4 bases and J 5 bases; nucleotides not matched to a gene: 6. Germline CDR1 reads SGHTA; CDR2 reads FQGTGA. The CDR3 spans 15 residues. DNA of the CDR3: TGTGCCAGCAGCTCCCGGACAGGGAGAAATGAAAAACTGTTTTTT. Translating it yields CASSSRTGRNEKLFF. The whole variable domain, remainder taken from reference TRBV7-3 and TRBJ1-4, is GAGVSQTPSNKVTEKGKYVELRCDPISGHTALYWYRQSLGQGPEFLIYFQGTGAADDSGLPNDRFFAVRPEGSVSTLKIQRTERGDSAVYLCASSSRTGRNEKLFFGSGTQLSVL.

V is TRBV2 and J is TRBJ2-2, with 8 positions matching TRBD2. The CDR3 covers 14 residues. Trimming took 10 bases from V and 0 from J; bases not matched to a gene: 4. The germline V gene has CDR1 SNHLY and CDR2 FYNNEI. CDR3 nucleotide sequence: TGTGCCATTACGACTAGCGCGAACACCGGGGAGCTGTTTTTT. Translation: CAITTSANTGELFF. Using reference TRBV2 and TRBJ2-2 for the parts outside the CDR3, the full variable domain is EPEVTQTPSHQVTQMGQEVILRCVPISNHLYFYWYRQILGQKVEFLVSFYNNEISEKSEIFDDQFSVERPDGSNFTLKIRSTKLEDSAMYFCAITTSANTGELFFGEGSRLTVL.

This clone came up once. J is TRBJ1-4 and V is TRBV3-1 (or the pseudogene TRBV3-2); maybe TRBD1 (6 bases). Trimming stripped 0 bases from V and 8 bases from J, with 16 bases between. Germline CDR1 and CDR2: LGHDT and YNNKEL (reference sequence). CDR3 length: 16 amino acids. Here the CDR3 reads CASSQELGASREKLFF. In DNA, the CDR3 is TGTGCCAGCAGCCAAGAGTTGGGGGCGTCAAGGGAAAAACTGTTTTTT.

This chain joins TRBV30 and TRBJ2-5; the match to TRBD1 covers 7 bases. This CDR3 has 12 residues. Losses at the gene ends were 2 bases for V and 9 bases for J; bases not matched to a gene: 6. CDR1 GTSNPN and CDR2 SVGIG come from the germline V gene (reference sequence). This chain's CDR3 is CAWSPGGPAQYF. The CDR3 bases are TGTGCCTGGAGTCCAGGGGGACCGGCCCAGTACTTC.

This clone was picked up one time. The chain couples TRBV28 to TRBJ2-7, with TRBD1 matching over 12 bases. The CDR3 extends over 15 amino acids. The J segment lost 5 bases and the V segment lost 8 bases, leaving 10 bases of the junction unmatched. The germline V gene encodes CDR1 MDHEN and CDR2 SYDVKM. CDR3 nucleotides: TGTGCCAGCGTATTGTCCGGGACAGGGGGCAACGAGCAGTACTTC. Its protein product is CASVLSGTGGNEQYF.

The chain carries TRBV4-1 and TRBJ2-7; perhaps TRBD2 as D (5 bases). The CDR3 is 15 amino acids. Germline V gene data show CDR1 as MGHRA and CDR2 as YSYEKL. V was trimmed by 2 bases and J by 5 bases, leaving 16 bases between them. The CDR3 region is CASSQTGNPADEQYF. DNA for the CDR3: TGCGCCAGCAGCCAAACCGGGAACCCGGCAGACGAGCAGTACTTC.

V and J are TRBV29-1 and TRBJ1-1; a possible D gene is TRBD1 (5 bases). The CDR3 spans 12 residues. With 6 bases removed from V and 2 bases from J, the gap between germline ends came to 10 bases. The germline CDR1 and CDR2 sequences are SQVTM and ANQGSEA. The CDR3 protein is CSVRGGNTEAFF. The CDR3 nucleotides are TGCAGCGTACGGGGGGGAAACACTGAAGCTTTCTTT. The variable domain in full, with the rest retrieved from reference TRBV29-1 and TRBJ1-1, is SAVISQKPSRDICQRGTSLTIQCQVDSQVTMMFWYRQQPGQSLTLIATANQGSEATYESGFVIDKFPISRPNLTFSTLTVSNMSPEDSSIYLCSVRGGNTEAFFGQGTRLTVV.

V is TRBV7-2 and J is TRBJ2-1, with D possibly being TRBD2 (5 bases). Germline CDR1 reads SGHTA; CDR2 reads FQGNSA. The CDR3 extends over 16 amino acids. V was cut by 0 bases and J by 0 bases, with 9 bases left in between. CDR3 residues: CASSLASARSYNEQFF. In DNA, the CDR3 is TGTGCCAGCAGCTTAGCTAGCGCACGCTCCTACAATGAGCAGTTCTTC.

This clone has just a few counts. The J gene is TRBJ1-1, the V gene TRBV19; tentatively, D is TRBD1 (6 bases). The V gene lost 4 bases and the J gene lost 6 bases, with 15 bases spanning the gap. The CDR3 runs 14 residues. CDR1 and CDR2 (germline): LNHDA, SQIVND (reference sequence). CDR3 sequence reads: CASSKQGRGAEAFF. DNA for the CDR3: TGTGCCAGTAGTAAACAGGGTAGGGGAGCTGAAGCTTTCTTT.

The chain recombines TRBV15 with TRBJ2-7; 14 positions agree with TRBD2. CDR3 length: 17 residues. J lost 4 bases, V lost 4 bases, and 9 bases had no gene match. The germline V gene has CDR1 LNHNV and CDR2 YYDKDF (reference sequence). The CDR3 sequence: CATSITVGTSGGYEQYF. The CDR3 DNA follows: TGTGCCACCAGCATCACAGTGGGGACTAGCGGGGGTTACGAGCAGTACTTC.

This chain's CDR3 is CASSQDLRAPKNIQYF. Written as DNA, the CDR3 is TGCGCCAGCAGCCAAGACTTGAGGGCCCCCAAAAACATTCAGTACTTC. The V call is TRBV4-3, the J call TRBJ2-4; D perhaps matches TRBD2 (5 bases). The V gene lost 0 bases and the J gene lost 2 bases, with 11 bases spanning the gap. Per the germline V gene, CDR1 is LGHNA and CDR2 is YSLEER. CDR3 length: 16 residues.

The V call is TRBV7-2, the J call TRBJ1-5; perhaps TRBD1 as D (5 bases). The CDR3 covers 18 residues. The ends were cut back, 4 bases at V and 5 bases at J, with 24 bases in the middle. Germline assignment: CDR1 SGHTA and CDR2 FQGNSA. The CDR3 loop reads CASSSAFLGGGGDQPQHF. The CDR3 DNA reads TGTGCCAGCAGCTCAGCCTTCCTAGGCGGGGGAGGAGATCAGCCCCAGCATTTT.

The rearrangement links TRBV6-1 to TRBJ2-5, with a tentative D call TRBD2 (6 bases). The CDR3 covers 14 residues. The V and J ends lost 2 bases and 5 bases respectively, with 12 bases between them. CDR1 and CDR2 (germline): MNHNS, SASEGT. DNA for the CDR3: TGTGCCAGCAGTGAATACGGGGGAGAGGAGACCCAGTACTTC. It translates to CASSEYGGEETQYF.

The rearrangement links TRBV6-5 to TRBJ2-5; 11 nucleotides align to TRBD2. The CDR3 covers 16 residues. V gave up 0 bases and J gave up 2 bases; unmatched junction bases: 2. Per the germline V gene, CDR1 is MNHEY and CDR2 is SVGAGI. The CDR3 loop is CASSYSTSGVQETQYF. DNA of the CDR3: TGTGCCAGCAGTTACTCGACTAGCGGGGTTCAAGAGACCCAGTACTTC.

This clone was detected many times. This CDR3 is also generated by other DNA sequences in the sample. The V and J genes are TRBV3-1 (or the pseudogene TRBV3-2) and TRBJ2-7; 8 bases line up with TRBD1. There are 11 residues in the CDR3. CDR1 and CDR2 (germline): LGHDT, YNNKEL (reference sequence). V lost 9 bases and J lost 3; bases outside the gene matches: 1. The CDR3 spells CASGQGYEQYF. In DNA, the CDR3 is TGTGCCAGTGGACAGGGCTACGAGCAGTACTTC.

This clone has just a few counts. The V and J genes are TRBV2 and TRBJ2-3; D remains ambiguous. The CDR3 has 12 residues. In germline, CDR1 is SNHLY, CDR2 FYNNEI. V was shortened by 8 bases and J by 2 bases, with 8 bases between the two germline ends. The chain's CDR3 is CASRRFTDTQYF. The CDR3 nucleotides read TGTGCCAGCCGCCGGTTCACAGATACGCAGTATTTT.

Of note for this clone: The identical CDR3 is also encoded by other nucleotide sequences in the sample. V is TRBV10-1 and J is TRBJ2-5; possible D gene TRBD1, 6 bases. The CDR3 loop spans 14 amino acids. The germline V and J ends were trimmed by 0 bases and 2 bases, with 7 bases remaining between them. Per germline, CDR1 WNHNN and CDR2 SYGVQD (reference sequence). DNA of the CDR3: TGCGCCAGCAGTGAGTCAAGGGGGCAAGAGACCCAGTACTTC. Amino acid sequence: CASSESRGQETQYF.